This TCR beta chain was recorded in a study of blood T cell repertoires in COVID-19. The data were produced by immunoSEQ multiplex PCR, yet TCRdb's version contains in-frame clones alone and is incomplete. The table records around 310,000 clones, nearly 90% of them present only once. Germline CDR1 reads LGHDT; CDR2 reads YNNKEL (reference sequence). V lost 3 bases to trimming and J lost 4 bases; unmatched junction nucleotides: 7. The CDR3 is made up of 17 amino acids. What was sequenced was peripheral blood. This TCR came from a woman between 40 and 50 years old with COVID-19, enrolled during active disease. The rearrangement uses TRBV3-1 (or the pseudogene TRBV3-2) and TRBJ2-2; 11 positions match TRBD2. CDR3 in DNA: TGTGCCAGCAGCCAGAGCCTAGCGGGGGGCGGCACCGGGGAGCTGTTTTTT. Its protein is CASSQSLAGGGTGELFF.